A selection of T cell receptor beta chains follows, all from one sample in a study of regulatory T cells in long-lasting Graves disease. TCRdb itself ran the multiplex PCR reads through MiXCR, one entry per CDR3 protein. The profile shows around 450,000 distinct CDR3 sequences, 20% to 25% of them singletons. The sample here was peripheral blood mononuclear cells (PBMCs), taken when the disease was refractory, from a patient treated with antithyroid drugs. These receptors were collected from a female donor with Graves disease. Both conserved end residues are part of each CDR3. Fields, in order: V gene, J gene, clone size, D gene, CDR3 protein, CDR3 DNA. The D gene is left open where the match is weak. For some rows the clone size is stated as once, few or many, or as a class when expanded; others skip it.

v_gene: TRBV5-5; j_gene: TRBJ1-5; abundance: -; d_gene: TRBD1; CDR3aa: CASSRRQGTERNSNQPQHF; CDR3nt: TGTGCCAGCAGCCGAAGACAGGGGACAGAGAGGAATAGCAATCAGCCCCAGCATTTT
v_gene: TRBV6-1; j_gene: TRBJ2-7; abundance: few; d_gene: TRBD2; CDR3aa: CASSPSGGADEQYF; CDR3nt: TGTGCCAGCAGTCCCAGCGGGGGGGCTGACGAGCAGTACTTC
v_gene: TRBV20-1; j_gene: TRBJ2-7; abundance: many; d_gene: TRBD1; CDR3aa: CSARVHQRTGATYEQYF; CDR3nt: TGCAGTGCTAGGGTTCATCAGAGGACAGGAGCCACCTACGAGCAGTACTTC
v_gene: TRBV28; j_gene: TRBJ2-7; abundance: many; d_gene: TRBD2; CDR3aa: CASTRGGTYSYEQYF; CDR3nt: TGTGCCAGCACCCGGGGGGGGACATACTCCTACGAGCAGTACTTC
v_gene: TRBV7-6; j_gene: TRBJ2-7; abundance: -; d_gene: -; CDR3aa: CASSVEQGSEQYF; CDR3nt: TGTGCCAGCAGCGTAGAACAGGGTAGCGAGCAGTACTTC
v_gene: TRBV6-1; j_gene: TRBJ2-7; abundance: many; d_gene: -; CDR3aa: CASSPEEAGWYF; CDR3nt: TGTGCCAGCAGTCCGGAGGAGGCAGGGTGGTACTTC
v_gene: TRBV5-1; j_gene: TRBJ2-1; abundance: few; d_gene: -; CDR3aa: CASTGRRDYNEQFF; CDR3nt: TGCGCCAGCACCGGCCGGCGAGACTACAATGAGCAGTTCTTC
v_gene: TRBV11-1; j_gene: TRBJ2-5; abundance: many; d_gene: -; CDR3aa: CASSYRDPTETQYF; CDR3nt: TGTGCCAGCAGCTACCGGGATCCGACGGAGACCCAGTACTTC
v_gene: TRBV6-1; j_gene: TRBJ1-2; abundance: few; d_gene: TRBD1; CDR3aa: CASSAGTGQEYGYTF; CDR3nt: TGTGCCAGCTCAGCCGGGACAGGGCAGGAGTATGGCTACACCTTC
v_gene: TRBV6-5; j_gene: TRBJ2-5; abundance: many; d_gene: -; CDR3aa: CASSYSSLSFKETQYF; CDR3nt: TGTGCCAGCAGTTACTCGAGTCTGAGTTTTAAAGAGACCCAGTACTTC
v_gene: TRBV19; j_gene: TRBJ2-1; abundance: -; d_gene: -; CDR3aa: CASSIWGIEVDNEQFF; CDR3nt: TGTGCCAGTAGTATATGGGGCATTGAAGTCGACAATGAGCAGTTCTTC
v_gene: TRBV20-1; j_gene: TRBJ2-7; abundance: few; d_gene: -; CDR3aa: CSAAGPYEQYF; CDR3nt: TGCAGTGCGGCAGGGCCCTACGAGCAGTACTTC
v_gene: TRBV3-1; j_gene: TRBJ2-5; abundance: -; d_gene: -; CDR3aa: CASSQRTAPIPGGAQETQYF; CDR3nt: TGTGCCAGCAGCCAACGGACAGCCCCCATTCCCGGAGGGGCTCAAGAGACCCAGTACTTC
v_gene: TRBV19; j_gene: TRBJ2-5; abundance: few; d_gene: TRBD2; CDR3aa: CASSIAGGAGETQYF; CDR3nt: TGTGCCAGTAGTATAGCGGGGGGGGCCGGAGAGACCCAGTACTTC
v_gene: TRBV7-6; j_gene: TRBJ2-4; abundance: many; d_gene: TRBD1; CDR3aa: CASSLVADRGDIQYF; CDR3nt: TGTGCCAGCAGCTTAGTAGCGGACAGGGGGGACATTCAGTACTTC
v_gene: TRBV5-6; j_gene: TRBJ1-1; abundance: many; d_gene: -; CDR3aa: CASSPGSSQVEAFF; CDR3nt: TGTGCCAGCAGCCCAGGTTCCAGCCAAGTTGAAGCTTTCTTT
v_gene: TRBV28; j_gene: TRBJ2-1; abundance: few; d_gene: TRBD1; CDR3aa: CAIRQPYTGTGDYEQFF; CDR3nt: TGTGCCATCCGTCAACCATACACCGGGACAGGGGATTATGAGCAGTTCTTC
v_gene: TRBV2; j_gene: TRBJ1-5; abundance: -; d_gene: TRBD1; CDR3aa: CASSADRASNQPQHF; CDR3nt: TGTGCCAGCAGCGCGGACAGGGCTAGCAATCAGCCCCAGCATTTT
v_gene: TRBV12-3/TRBV12-4; j_gene: TRBJ2-5; abundance: many; d_gene: -; CDR3aa: CASSRYRVRRQGETQYF; CDR3nt: TGTGCCAGCAGCCGATACAGGGTTAGGCGCCAAGGGGAGACCCAGTACTTC
v_gene: TRBV12-3/TRBV12-4; j_gene: TRBJ2-7; abundance: few; d_gene: -; CDR3aa: CASSLGARLGYYEQYF; CDR3nt: TGTGCCAGCAGTTTGGGAGCGCGGCTGGGTTACTACGAGCAGTACTTC
v_gene: TRBV2; j_gene: TRBJ1-1; abundance: many; d_gene: -; CDR3aa: CASSAPGRDTEAFF; CDR3nt: TGTGCCAGCAGTGCTCCGGGACGGGACACTGAAGCTTTCTTT
v_gene: TRBV29-1; j_gene: TRBJ2-5; abundance: few; d_gene: -; CDR3aa: CSVVGLPNAIETQYF; CDR3nt: TGCAGCGTAGTAGGATTACCGAACGCAATAGAGACCCAGTACTTC
v_gene: TRBV27; j_gene: TRBJ2-4; abundance: many; d_gene: -; CDR3aa: CASSLWRGAKNIQYF; CDR3nt: TGTGCCAGCAGTTTATGGAGGGGAGCCAAAAACATTCAGTACTTC
v_gene: TRBV7-8; j_gene: TRBJ1-1; abundance: many; d_gene: -; CDR3aa: CASSLLTVFAEAFF; CDR3nt: TGTGCCAGCAGCTTACTTACAGTTTTCGCTGAAGCTTTCTTT
v_gene: TRBV13; j_gene: TRBJ2-7; abundance: many; d_gene: -; CDR3aa: CASSDGTGTTYEQYF; CDR3nt: TGTGCCAGCAGCGACGGGACGGGAACGACGTACGAGCAGTACTTC
v_gene: TRBV30; j_gene: TRBJ2-7; abundance: -; d_gene: -; CDR3aa: CATEGFTSYEQYF; CDR3nt: TGTGCCACCGAGGGATTTACCTCCTACGAGCAGTACTTC
v_gene: TRBV20-1; j_gene: TRBJ2-5; abundance: few; d_gene: -; CDR3aa: CSARDIALKETQYF; CDR3nt: TGCAGTGCTAGAGATATAGCGCTCAAAGAGACCCAGTACTTC
v_gene: TRBV30; j_gene: TRBJ1-1; abundance: -; d_gene: -; CDR3aa: CAWSWKPLNTEAFF; CDR3nt: TGTGCCTGGAGCTGGAAACCCCTTAACACTGAAGCTTTCTTT
v_gene: TRBV12-3/TRBV12-4; j_gene: TRBJ2-5; abundance: many; d_gene: -; CDR3aa: CASSYGSSGETQYF; CDR3nt: TGTGCCAGCAGTTATGGGAGTTCCGGAGAGACCCAGTACTTC
v_gene: TRBV29-1; j_gene: TRBJ1-1; abundance: many; d_gene: TRBD1; CDR3aa: CSAGQGKSMNTEAFF; CDR3nt: TGCAGCGCAGGACAGGGGAAGTCAATGAACACTGAAGCTTTCTTT
v_gene: TRBV20-1; j_gene: TRBJ2-3; abundance: -; d_gene: TRBD2; CDR3aa: CSARDPPSGGYTDTQYF; CDR3nt: TGCAGTGCTAGAGATCCCCCTAGCGGGGGGTACACAGATACGCAGTATTTT
v_gene: TRBV28; j_gene: TRBJ1-4; abundance: many; d_gene: -; CDR3aa: CASIGPDSKSTNEKLFF; CDR3nt: TGTGCCAGCATTGGTCCGGACAGCAAATCAACTAATGAAAAACTGTTTTTT
v_gene: TRBV6-1; j_gene: TRBJ1-1; abundance: many; d_gene: -; CDR3aa: CASSPTGGWTEAFF; CDR3nt: TGTGCCAGCAGTCCCACGGGAGGGTGGACTGAAGCTTTCTTT
v_gene: TRBV7-2; j_gene: TRBJ1-3; abundance: many; d_gene: -; CDR3aa: CASSLSNSLGNTIYF; CDR3nt: TGTGCCAGCAGCTTAAGTAACAGTCTGGGAAACACCATATATTTT
v_gene: TRBV20-1; j_gene: TRBJ1-2; abundance: many; d_gene: -; CDR3aa: CSARDGYGYTF; CDR3nt: TGCAGTGCTAGAGACGGCTATGGCTACACCTTC
v_gene: TRBV4-1; j_gene: TRBJ1-4; abundance: few; d_gene: -; CDR3aa: CASSQKWLGATNEKLFF; CDR3nt: TGCGCCAGCAGCCAAAAGTGGTTGGGAGCAACTAATGAAAAACTGTTTTTT
v_gene: TRBV6-5; j_gene: TRBJ1-2; abundance: few; d_gene: -; CDR3aa: CASGWGDGYTF; CDR3nt: TGTGCCAGCGGTTGGGGGGATGGCTACACCTTC
v_gene: TRBV5-6; j_gene: TRBJ2-5; abundance: many; d_gene: TRBD1; CDR3aa: CASSLGFRTGGGETQYF; CDR3nt: TGTGCCAGCAGCTTGGGGTTTCGGACAGGGGGTGGAGAGACCCAGTACTTC
v_gene: TRBV2; j_gene: TRBJ1-4; abundance: -; d_gene: -; CDR3aa: CASSMGEKELFF; CDR3nt: TGTGCCAGCAGTATGGGAGAAAAAGAACTGTTTTTT
v_gene: TRBV6-5; j_gene: TRBJ1-1; abundance: few; d_gene: -; CDR3aa: CASSYQGSGTEAFF; CDR3nt: TGTGCCAGCAGTTACCAGGGTTCGGGCACTGAAGCTTTCTTT
v_gene: TRBV19; j_gene: TRBJ2-2; abundance: once; d_gene: -; CDR3aa: CASAYGSGNTGELFF; CDR3nt: TGTGCCAGTGCTTACGGGAGTGGTAACACCGGGGAGCTGTTTTTT
v_gene: TRBV28; j_gene: TRBJ2-7; abundance: many; d_gene: -; CDR3aa: CASSLTGANSYEQYF; CDR3nt: TGTGCCAGCAGTTTAACCGGGGCCAACTCCTACGAGCAGTACTTC
v_gene: TRBV12-3/TRBV12-4; j_gene: TRBJ2-5; abundance: many; d_gene: -; CDR3aa: CASSVGHQETQYF; CDR3nt: TGTGCCAGCAGCGTCGGACACCAAGAGACCCAGTACTTC
v_gene: TRBV30; j_gene: TRBJ2-5; abundance: -; d_gene: TRBD1; CDR3aa: CASQDRQETQYF; CDR3nt: TGTGCCTCCCAGGACAGGCAAGAGACCCAGTACTTC
v_gene: TRBV20-1; j_gene: TRBJ1-5; abundance: many; d_gene: -; CDR3aa: CSAREPGPFQPQHF; CDR3nt: TGCAGTGCTAGGGAGCCGGGACCCTTCCAGCCCCAGCATTTT
v_gene: TRBV29-1; j_gene: TRBJ2-7; abundance: few; d_gene: -; CDR3aa: CSVGGKALSEQYF; CDR3nt: TGCAGCGTTGGAGGGAAAGCCCTCTCCGAGCAGTACTTC
v_gene: TRBV28; j_gene: TRBJ2-7; abundance: many; d_gene: -; CDR3aa: CASSLSGIRYEQYF; CDR3nt: TGTGCCAGCAGTCTGAGTGGGATTCGGTACGAGCAGTACTTC
v_gene: TRBV11-2; j_gene: TRBJ1-2; abundance: few; d_gene: -; CDR3aa: CASSPIRRLMRGYTF; CDR3nt: TGTGCCAGCAGCCCCATCCGGCGCCTTATGAGGGGCTACACCTTC
v_gene: TRBV5-1; j_gene: TRBJ2-7; abundance: -; d_gene: -; CDR3aa: CASTPAPGLSYEQYF; CDR3nt: TGCGCCAGCACCCCCGCTCCAGGGCTATCCTACGAGCAGTACTTC
v_gene: TRBV20-1; j_gene: TRBJ1-5; abundance: -; d_gene: -; CDR3aa: CSASRGGVAQPQHF; CDR3nt: TGCAGTGCTAGTCGTGGAGGGGTGGCTCAGCCCCAGCATTTT
v_gene: TRBV6-2/TRBV6-3; j_gene: TRBJ2-6; abundance: -; d_gene: TRBD1; CDR3aa: CASSWFGQGASGANVLTF; CDR3nt: TGTGCCAGCAGTTGGTTCGGACAGGGGGCATCTGGGGCCAACGTCCTGACTTTC
v_gene: TRBV2; j_gene: TRBJ2-2; abundance: many; d_gene: -; CDR3aa: CASSVSPSSGELFF; CDR3nt: TGTGCCAGCAGTGTGTCCCCGAGTAGCGGGGAGCTGTTTTTT
v_gene: TRBV5-5; j_gene: TRBJ1-5; abundance: -; d_gene: -; CDR3aa: CASSYWSGEGQPQHF; CDR3nt: TGTGCCAGCAGCTACTGGTCAGGGGAGGGTCAGCCCCAGCATTTT
v_gene: TRBV28; j_gene: TRBJ2-7; abundance: few; d_gene: -; CDR3aa: CASTLGAGYEQYF; CDR3nt: TGTGCCAGCACGCTGGGGGCCGGCTACGAGCAGTACTTC
v_gene: TRBV5-1; j_gene: TRBJ2-1; abundance: -; d_gene: -; CDR3aa: CASSLTLGGEQFF; CDR3nt: TGCGCCAGCAGCTTGACTCTCGGCGGGGAGCAGTTCTTC
v_gene: TRBV6-2/TRBV6-3; j_gene: TRBJ1-1; abundance: -; d_gene: -; CDR3aa: CASSYSIGGARYTEAFF; CDR3nt: TGTGCCAGCAGTTACTCGATCGGGGGGGCGCGTTACACTGAAGCTTTCTTT
v_gene: TRBV12-5; j_gene: TRBJ1-1; abundance: -; d_gene: -; CDR3aa: CASGPNTGTPMTEAFF; CDR3nt: TGTGCTAGTGGTCCAAATACCGGGACACCGATGACTGAAGCTTTCTTT
v_gene: TRBV7-3; j_gene: TRBJ2-3; abundance: -; d_gene: -; CDR3aa: CASSPVGLRADTQYF; CDR3nt: TGTGCCAGCAGCCCAGTCGGACTCCGAGCAGATACGCAGTATTTT
v_gene: TRBV29-1; j_gene: TRBJ2-4; abundance: -; d_gene: TRBD1; CDR3aa: CSVVWDRNIQYF; CDR3nt: TGCAGCGTTGTGTGGGACAGAAACATTCAGTACTTC
v_gene: TRBV20-1; j_gene: TRBJ1-2; abundance: many; d_gene: -; CDR3aa: CSARDNAYGGYTF; CDR3nt: TGCAGTGCTAGAGATAACGCGTACGGTGGCTACACCTTC